The rows below give T cell receptor beta chains drawn from one sample of a study of early T cells in non-severe SARS-CoV-2 infection. TCRdb re-called the 5' RACE reads with MiXCR, one entry per CDR3 protein. The sample gives approximately 77,000 distinct CDR3 sequences, 12% of which show up once; 15% is in the top ten. The specimen was whole blood, collected at baseline. These receptors came from an adult who was a healthcare worker with PCR-confirmed SARS-CoV-2 infection or an uninfected control (not recorded which). The donor label of this sample is uncertain. Each CDR3 is given with its conserved first and last residue. Each record gives: CDR3 DNA, CDR3 protein, V gene, J gene, D gene, clone size, CDR3 length. The D gene is left open where the match is weak. Not all rows give a size; the values are once, few, many and, for expanded clones, a class.

CDR3 DNA: TGCAGTGCTACAGTGGGACTTCCAAAAGCTTTCTTT
CDR3 protein: CSATVGLPKAFF
V gene: TRBV20-1
J gene: TRBJ1-1
D gene: -
clone size: -
CDR3 length: 12

CDR3 DNA: TGTGCCACCGCGGACCACCAAGAGACCCAGTACTTC
CDR3 protein: CATADHQETQYF
V gene: TRBV24-1
J gene: TRBJ2-5
D gene: -
clone size: many
CDR3 length: 12

CDR3 DNA: TGTGCCAGCAGCCAAACTGGGACAGCGCGTGGGGAGCAGTACTTC
CDR3 protein: CASSQTGTARGEQYF
V gene: TRBV7-9
J gene: TRBJ2-7
D gene: TRBD1
clone size: many
CDR3 length: 15

CDR3 DNA: TGTGCCAGCAGCCTGAGACTAGCCTCCTACAATGAGCAGTTCTTC
CDR3 protein: CASSLRLASYNEQFF
V gene: TRBV7-3
J gene: TRBJ2-1
D gene: TRBD2
clone size: many
CDR3 length: 15

CDR3 DNA: TGCGCCAGCTCCCAGGGCGACAGTTTCTATAATTCACCCCTCCACTTT
CDR3 protein: CASSQGDSFYNSPLHF
V gene: TRBV5-1
J gene: TRBJ1-6
D gene: -
clone size: -
CDR3 length: 16

CDR3 DNA: TGTGCCAGCCCATGGCAGGGAGGGAATGAGCAGTTCTTC
CDR3 protein: CASPWQGGNEQFF
V gene: TRBV12-3/TRBV12-4
J gene: TRBJ2-1
D gene: TRBD2
clone size: many
CDR3 length: 13

CDR3 DNA: TGTGCCAGCAGTGATCATCGCCGAGGGGACCAAGAGACCCAGTACTTC
CDR3 protein: CASSDHRRGDQETQYF
V gene: TRBV25-1
J gene: TRBJ2-5
D gene: -
clone size: -
CDR3 length: 16

CDR3 DNA: TGCGCCAGCAAAGACAGGGGGGAGTCCGGGGAGCTGTTTTTT
CDR3 protein: CASKDRGESGELFF
V gene: TRBV10-1
J gene: TRBJ2-2
D gene: TRBD1
clone size: many
CDR3 length: 14

CDR3 DNA: TGTGCCAGCGGACTAGAGCGCAAAGAGACCCAGTACTTC
CDR3 protein: CASGLERKETQYF
V gene: TRBV7-2
J gene: TRBJ2-5
D gene: TRBD2
clone size: few
CDR3 length: 13

CDR3 DNA: TGCAGTGCTAGAGATTGGGGGCGGAACCAAGAGACCCAGTACTTC
CDR3 protein: CSARDWGRNQETQYF
V gene: TRBV20-1
J gene: TRBJ2-5
D gene: -
clone size: few
CDR3 length: 15

CDR3 DNA: TGTGCCACCAGCAGAGATCTAGCGGGAGGGCTAGGTACGCAGTATTTT
CDR3 protein: CATSRDLAGGLGTQYF
V gene: TRBV15
J gene: TRBJ2-3
D gene: TRBD2
clone size: few
CDR3 length: 16

CDR3 DNA: TGTGCCAGCAGCTCCTCACTTTATCAGGGGTACGAGCAGTACTTC
CDR3 protein: CASSSSLYQGYEQYF
V gene: TRBV13
J gene: TRBJ2-7
D gene: -
clone size: many
CDR3 length: 15

CDR3 DNA: TGTGCCAGCAGCTTCCGGGCCCCAGAGGGATTTGGCTCTGGAAACACCATATATTTT
CDR3 protein: CASSFRAPEGFGSGNTIYF
V gene: TRBV7-2
J gene: TRBJ1-3
D gene: -
clone size: few
CDR3 length: 19

CDR3 DNA: TGTGCCAGCAGCCCACTCCTGGGGGCCGGTGGAAACACCATATATTTT
CDR3 protein: CASSPLLGAGGNTIYF
V gene: TRBV11-3
J gene: TRBJ1-3
D gene: -
clone size: -
CDR3 length: 16

CDR3 DNA: TGCAGTGCTAGAGATCGAGAGGGCAATTCACCCCTCCACTTT
CDR3 protein: CSARDREGNSPLHF
V gene: TRBV20-1
J gene: TRBJ1-6
D gene: -
clone size: many
CDR3 length: 14

CDR3 DNA: TGCAGCGTGGCGGACAGGGCCACTAATGAAAAACTGTTTTTT
CDR3 protein: CSVADRATNEKLFF
V gene: TRBV29-1
J gene: TRBJ1-4
D gene: TRBD1
clone size: -
CDR3 length: 14

CDR3 DNA: TGCGCCAGCAGCCAGCTACCCTACCTGAACACTGAAGCTTTCTTT
CDR3 protein: CASSQLPYLNTEAFF
V gene: TRBV4-3
J gene: TRBJ1-1
D gene: -
clone size: -
CDR3 length: 15